Listed below are T cell receptor beta chains from one sample, sequenced in a study of T cell repertoires and HLA-DP antigens. The antigens for these receptors are not known. The data were produced by immunoSEQ multiplex PCR, yet TCRdb's version contains in-frame clones alone and is incomplete. The table includes 90,000 to 130,000 clones, more than 85% detected once. Sequenced material: CD4+ T cells from PBMCs. These receptors were collected from a woman aged 18-29 years in good health and CMV-seronegative. CDR3s include the opening cysteine and the closing phenylalanine or tryptophan. The D gene is left open where the match is weak. Clone sizes are given selectively: once, few, many, or a class where the clone is expanded.

clone_size: -; j_call: TRBJ2-1; v_call: TRBV7-2; d_call: TRBD1; cdr3_nt: TGTGCCAGCAGCCCGGAGGCAGGGGGCTACAATGAGCAGTTCTTC; cdr3_aa: CASSPEAGGYNEQFF
clone_size: once; j_call: TRBJ1-2; v_call: TRBV15; d_call: TRBD1; cdr3_nt: TGTGCCACCAGCAGAGAGGGACAGGGGTATGGCTACACCTTC; cdr3_aa: CATSREGQGYGYTF
clone_size: -; j_call: TRBJ1-1; v_call: TRBV28; d_call: -; cdr3_nt: TGTGCCAGCAGCTCAGAGGGAGCTTTCTTT; cdr3_aa: CASSSEGAFF
clone_size: once; j_call: TRBJ1-6; v_call: TRBV28; d_call: TRBD1; cdr3_nt: TGTGCCAGCAGTTCGGGAACCGGGACAGATTCACCCCTCCACTTT; cdr3_aa: CASSSGTGTDSPLHF
clone_size: once; j_call: TRBJ2-1; v_call: TRBV18; d_call: -; cdr3_nt: TGTGCCAGCTCACCAAGAGTGAGGGTGGAGAACAATGAGCAGTTCTTC; cdr3_aa: CASSPRVRVENNEQFF
clone_size: -; j_call: TRBJ1-3; v_call: TRBV5-4; d_call: -; cdr3_nt: TGTGCCAGCAGCTTGGGTTTCCTCTCTGGAAACACCATATATTTT; cdr3_aa: CASSLGFLSGNTIYF
clone_size: -; j_call: TRBJ2-1; v_call: TRBV6-5; d_call: -; cdr3_nt: TGTGCCAGCAGTCGGGGGCGGAACAATGAGCAGTTCTTC; cdr3_aa: CASSRGRNNEQFF
clone_size: -; j_call: TRBJ2-1; v_call: TRBV28; d_call: TRBD1; cdr3_nt: TGTGCCAGCAGTACCTGGACAGGGGGGGGATGGAAGTTCTTC; cdr3_aa: CASSTWTGGGWKFF
clone_size: -; j_call: TRBJ2-3; v_call: TRBV9; d_call: -; cdr3_nt: TGTGCCAGCAGCGTAGTGCCCACAGATACGCAGTATTTT; cdr3_aa: CASSVVPTDTQYF
clone_size: once; j_call: TRBJ2-1; v_call: TRBV14; d_call: TRBD2; cdr3_nt: TGTGCCAGCAGGCAGAGCGGGAGAGACACCTACAATGAGCAGTTCTTC; cdr3_aa: CASRQSGRDTYNEQFF
clone_size: -; j_call: TRBJ1-5; v_call: TRBV4-2; d_call: -; cdr3_nt: TGTGCCAGCAGCCAAGATTCGGCAGGGGCCACGGGGCCCCAGCATTTT; cdr3_aa: CASSQDSAGATGPQHF
clone_size: -; j_call: TRBJ2-1; v_call: TRBV5-1; d_call: TRBD2; cdr3_nt: TGCGCCAGCAGCTTCACTAGCGCCACCTACAATGAGCAGTTCTTC; cdr3_aa: CASSFTSATYNEQFF
clone_size: -; j_call: TRBJ1-1; v_call: TRBV14; d_call: -; cdr3_nt: TGTGCCAGCAGCCAAGGGGGGGGGTCTCGAGCTTTCTTT; cdr3_aa: CASSQGGGSRAFF